Listed here are 7 T cell receptor beta chains from one sample, sequenced in a study of T cell responses to AZD1222 COVID-19 vaccine. The assay was immunoSEQ multiplex PCR, and TCRdb's table has in-frame clones only and misses some. The sample yields around 150,000 clones, around 94% seen once. This sample comprised peripheral blood, obtained 28 days after the second AZD1222 dose. The receptor set was obtained from an adult who received the AZD1222 COVID-19 vaccine.

The chain carries TRBV28 and TRBJ2-5; no clear D gene. This CDR3 has 12 amino acids. CDR1 and CDR2 (germline): MDHEN, SYDVKM. V was trimmed by 5 bases and J by 0 bases, leaving 4 bases between them. The CDR3, as DNA: TGTGCCAGCAGTGGTTACCAAGAGACCCAGTACTTC. Translated: CASSGYQETQYF.

The chain joins TRBV20-1 to TRBJ2-1; unclear D gene. CDR3 length: 14 residues. CDR1 DFQATT and CDR2 SNEGSKA come from the germline V gene (reference sequence). V lost 4 bases, J lost 0 bases, and 10 bases lay in between. The CDR3 region is CSANEGSSYNEQFF. The CDR3 region has the DNA TGCAGTGCTAATGAAGGCTCCTCCTACAATGAGCAGTTCTTC.

This chain links TRBV19 with TRBJ1-1; 7 positions agree with TRBD1. This CDR3 region has 13 residues. Germline V gene data show CDR1 as LNHDA and CDR2 as SQIVND (reference sequence). The ends lost 7 bases at V and 4 bases at J; junction bases unmatched: 6. CDR3 sequence reads: CASTGQSRTEAFF. The CDR3 bases are TGTGCCAGTACGGGACAGTCCCGCACTGAAGCTTTCTTT.

The J gene is TRBJ2-1, the V gene TRBV3-1 (or the pseudogene TRBV3-2), with TRBD2 matching 10 bases. V was clipped by 3 bases and J by 4 bases; unmatched bases: 6. CDR1 and CDR2 from the germline V gene are LGHDT and YNNKEL (reference sequence). This CDR3 is 16 amino acids long. The CDR3 protein is CASSHISGGTYNEQFF. The CDR3 nucleotides read TGTGCCAGCAGCCACATTAGCGGGGGGACTTACAATGAGCAGTTCTTC.

The rearrangement uses TRBV10-3 and TRBJ1-2, with D perhaps TRBD1 (5 bases). Germline V lookup: CDR1 ENHRY, CDR2 SYGVKD. The V and J ends lost 0 bases and 0 bases respectively, with 17 bases between them. The CDR3 is 18 residues long. CDR3 residues: CAISESERQGLANYGYTF. The CDR3, as DNA: TGTGCCATCAGTGAGTCAGAAAGGCAGGGCCTAGCTAACTATGGCTACACCTTC.

DNA of the CDR3: TGTGCCAGCAGCTTGAGACTTAATAGCAATCAGCCCCAGCATTTT. Protein sequence: CASSLRLNSNQPQHF. The rearrangement joins TRBV5-6 to TRBJ1-5, with D unresolved. The germline CDR1 and CDR2 sequences are SGHDT and YYEEEE. The V end lost 1 base, the J end lost 0 bases, and 8 bases lay between the germline ends. The CDR3 sequence is 15 residues long.

The chain has TRBV7-2 and TRBJ2-7, with unresolved D. V lost 5 bases and J 1 base, leaving 12 bases between the germline ends. Germline assignment: CDR1 SGHTA and CDR2 FQGNSA. The CDR3 is 14 residues long. This CDR3 is CASSARVGSYEQYF. In DNA form, the CDR3 reads TGTGCCAGCAGCGCCCGGGTAGGGTCCTACGAGCAGTACTTC.